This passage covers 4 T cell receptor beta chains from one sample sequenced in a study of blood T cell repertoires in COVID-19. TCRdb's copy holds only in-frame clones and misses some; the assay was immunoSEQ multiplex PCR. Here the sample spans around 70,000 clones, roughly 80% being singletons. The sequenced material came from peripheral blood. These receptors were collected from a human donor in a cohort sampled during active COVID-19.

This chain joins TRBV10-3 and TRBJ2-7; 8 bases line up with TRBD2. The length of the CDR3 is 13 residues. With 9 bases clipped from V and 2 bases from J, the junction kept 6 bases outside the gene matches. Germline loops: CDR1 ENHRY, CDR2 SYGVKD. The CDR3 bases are TGTGCCATTAAGCGGGAGACGACCTACGAGCAGTACTTC. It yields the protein CAIKRETTYEQYF.

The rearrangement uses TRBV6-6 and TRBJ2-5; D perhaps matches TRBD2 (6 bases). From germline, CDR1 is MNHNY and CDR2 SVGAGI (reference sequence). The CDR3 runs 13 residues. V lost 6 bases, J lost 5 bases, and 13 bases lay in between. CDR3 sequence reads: CASSSGLSETQYF. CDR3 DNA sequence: TGTGCCAGCAGCTCGGGACTCTCGGAGACCCAGTACTTC.

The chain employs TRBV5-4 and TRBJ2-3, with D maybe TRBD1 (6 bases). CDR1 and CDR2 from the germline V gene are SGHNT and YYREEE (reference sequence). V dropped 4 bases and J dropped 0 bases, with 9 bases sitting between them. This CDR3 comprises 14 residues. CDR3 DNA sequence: TGTGCCAGCAGCGTCGACAGGAGCACAGATACGCAGTATTTT. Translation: CASSVDRSTDTQYF.

In DNA form, the CDR3 reads TGCGCCAGCAGCCAAGAAGGGGACGGGGGGCTGGCGGTTGGCTACACCTTC. Translating gives CASSQEGDGGLAVGYTF. The genes are TRBV4-1 and TRBJ1-2; D possibly corresponds to TRBD1 (6 bases). The V gene's germline CDR1 is MGHRA and CDR2 YSYEKL. Trimming took off 0 bases at V and 7 bases at J, with 21 bases between the two ends. The CDR3 has 17 amino acids.